The 10 T cell receptor beta chains in this list originate from one sample, sequenced in a study of shared clonotypes between healthy human individuals. Produced via immunoSEQ multiplex PCR; TCRdb's table is partial and in-frame only. The table shows some 1.5 million clones, with 95% to 97% occurring only once. The sequenced sample consisted of naive CD4+ T cells sorted from blood. Subset denoted: CD45RA+ positively selected. The receptors stem from a man aged 30 to 39 in good health.

This chain uses TRBV5-5 with TRBJ2-3, with TRBD1 as a possible D gene (5 bases). The CDR3 runs to 15 residues. Trimming removed 2 bases from V and 3 bases from J, with 13 bases in between. Germline V gene data show CDR1 as SGHKS and CDR2 as YYEKEE (reference sequence). CDR3: CASSFLRGRTDTQYF. In DNA form, the CDR3 reads TGTGCCAGCAGCTTTCTAAGGGGTAGGACAGATACGCAGTATTTT.

The chain combines TRBV4-1 with TRBJ1-4, with unresolved D. The germline CDR1 and CDR2 sequences are MGHRA and YSYEKL. V was cut by 2 bases and J by 4 bases, with 17 bases left in between. The CDR3 sequence is 17 residues long. The CDR3 loop reads CASSQSFPTEFNEKLFF. CDR3 nucleotide sequence: TGCGCCAGCAGCCAATCCTTTCCAACAGAATTTAATGAAAAACTGTTTTTT.

The table lists this clone with a count of one. The chain combines TRBV5-4 with TRBJ2-7; 7 nucleotides match TRBD2. The V gene's germline CDR1 is SGHNT and CDR2 YYREEE (reference sequence). CDR3 length equals 17 residues. V shed 0 bases and J 3 bases; nucleotides not matched to a gene: 12. The CDR3 region is CASSLASGGGTLYEQYF. DNA of the CDR3: TGTGCCAGCAGCTTGGCCTCAGGCGGGGGAACCCTCTACGAGCAGTACTTC.

The rearrangement uses TRBV5-4 and TRBJ2-7, with D possibly matching TRBD1 (6 bases). V was clipped by 2 bases and J by 0 bases, with 15 bases between them. Looked up from germline, CDR1 is SGHNT and CDR2 is YYREEE (reference sequence). The CDR3 covers 16 residues. The CDR3 loop is CASSLPKTGSSYEQYF. CDR3 nucleotides: TGTGCCAGCAGCTTACCAAAGACAGGTAGCTCCTACGAGCAGTACTTC.

The chain combines TRBV5-4 with TRBJ2-2; D might be TRBD1 or TRBD2, each matching 5 bases. Germline lookup yields CDR1 SGHNT and CDR2 YYREEE (reference sequence). V was shortened by 9 bases and J by 1 base, with 13 bases between the two germline ends. This CDR3 has 14 amino acids. CDR3 nucleotides: TGTGCCACCTACGGGACCGTGAACACCGGGGAGCTGTTTTTT. Protein: CATYGTVNTGELFF.

The chain carries TRBV15 and TRBJ1-5; the D is unclear. Germline V gene sequence: CDR1 LNHNV, CDR2 YYDKDF (reference sequence). Trimming pared 0 bases from V and 7 bases from J, leaving 4 bases between. The CDR3 runs 12 residues. The CDR3 DNA reads as TGTGCCACCAGCAGAGATACCCAGCCCCAGCATTTT. Encoded protein: CATSRDTQPQHF.

This clone was seen once. The CDR3: CAISGKGSYEQYF. The CDR3 nucleotides are TGTGCCATCAGTGGGAAGGGGTCCTACGAGCAGTACTTC. The V call is TRBV10-3, the J call TRBJ2-7; D perhaps matches TRBD1 (5 bases). Germline CDR1 ENHRY, CDR2 SYGVKD. CDR3 size: 13 residues. V lost 4 bases and J lost 1, with 8 bases in between.

V and J are TRBV28 and TRBJ2-7, with a tentative D call TRBD1 (6 bases). Trimming left V 7 bases short and J 3 bases short, with 16 bases between. The CDR3 is 14 amino acids. CDR1 and CDR2 from the germline V gene are MDHEN and SYDVKM. The CDR3 bases are TGTGCCAGCACCCCGACAGGTTACAACTACGAGCAGTACTTC. This translates into CASTPTGYNYEQYF. Variable domain in full (rest from reference TRBV28 and TRBJ2-7): DVKVTQSSRYLVKRTGEKVFLECVQDMDHENMFWYRQDPGLGLRLIYFSYDVKMKEKGDIPEGYSVSREKKERFSLILESASTNQTSMYLCASTPTGYNYEQYFGPGTRLTVT.

V gene TRBV9 combines with J gene TRBJ1-3, with D uncertain. Between the trimmed V and J ends, which lost 2 bases and 2 bases, there was a span of 11 bases. The CDR3 is 15 residues long. Germline V gives CDR1 SGDLS, CDR2 YYNGEE. This chain's CDR3 is CASSVEGFPGNTIYF. DNA of the CDR3: TGTGCCAGCAGCGTGGAGGGTTTCCCTGGAAACACCATATATTTT.

On this clone: Other nucleotide sequences from this sample produce the same CDR3. CDR3 sequence (DNA): TGCAGCGTTGGGCTAGCGGGAGGGCCGGGGGAGCAGTACTTC. Protein: CSVGLAGGPGEQYF. The rearrangement joins TRBV29-1 to TRBJ2-7; 12 bases match TRBD2. This CDR3 is built from 14 residues. After removal of 4 bases from V and 7 bases from J, the junction contained 8 bases not matched to a gene. Germline CDR1 and CDR2: SQVTM and ANQGSEA.